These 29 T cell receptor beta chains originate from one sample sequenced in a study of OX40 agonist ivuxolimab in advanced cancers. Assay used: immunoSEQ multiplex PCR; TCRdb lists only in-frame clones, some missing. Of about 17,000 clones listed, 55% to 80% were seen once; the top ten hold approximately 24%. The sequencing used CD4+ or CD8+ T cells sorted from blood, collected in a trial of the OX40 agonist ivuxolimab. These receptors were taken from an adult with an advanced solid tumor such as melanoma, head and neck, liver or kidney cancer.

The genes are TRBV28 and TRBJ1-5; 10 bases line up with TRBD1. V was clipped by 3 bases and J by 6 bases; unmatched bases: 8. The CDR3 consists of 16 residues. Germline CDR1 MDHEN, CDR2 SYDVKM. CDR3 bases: TGTGCCAGCAGTTTGCCCGGACAGGGGGGCCGTCAGCCCCAGCATTTT. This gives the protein CASSLPGQGGRQPQHF.

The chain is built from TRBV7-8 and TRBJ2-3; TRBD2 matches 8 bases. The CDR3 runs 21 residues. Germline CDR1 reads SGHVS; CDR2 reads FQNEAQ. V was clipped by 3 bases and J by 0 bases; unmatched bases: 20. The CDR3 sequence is CASSFVGVLAGGHSSTDTQYF. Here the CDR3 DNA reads TGTGCCAGCAGCTTTGTAGGGGTTTTGGCGGGGGGACATTCTAGCACAGATACGCAGTATTTT. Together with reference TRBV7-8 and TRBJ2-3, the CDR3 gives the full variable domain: GAGVSQSPRYKVAKRGQDVALRCDPISGHVSLFWYQQALGQGPEFLTYFQNEAQLDKSGLPSDRFFAERPEGSVSTLKIQRTQQEDSAVYLCASSFVGVLAGGHSSTDTQYFGPGTRLTVL.

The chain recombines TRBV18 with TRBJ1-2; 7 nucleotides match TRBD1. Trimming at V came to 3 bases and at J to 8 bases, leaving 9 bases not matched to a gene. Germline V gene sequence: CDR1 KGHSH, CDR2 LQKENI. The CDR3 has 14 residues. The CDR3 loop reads CASSPVSDREGYTF. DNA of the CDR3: TGTGCCAGCTCACCGGTCTCAGACAGGGAGGGCTACACCTTC.

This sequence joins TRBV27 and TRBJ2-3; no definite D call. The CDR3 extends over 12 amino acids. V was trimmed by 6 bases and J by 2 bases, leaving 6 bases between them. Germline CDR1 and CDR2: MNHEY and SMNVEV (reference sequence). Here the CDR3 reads CASSSFTDTQYF. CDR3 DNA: TGTGCCAGCAGCTCCTTCACAGATACGCAGTATTTT.

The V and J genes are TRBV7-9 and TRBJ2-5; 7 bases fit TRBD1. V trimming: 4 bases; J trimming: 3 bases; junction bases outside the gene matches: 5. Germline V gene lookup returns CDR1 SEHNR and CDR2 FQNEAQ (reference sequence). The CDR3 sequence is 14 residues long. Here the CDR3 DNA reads TGTGCCAGCAGCTCCACCGACAGGGAAGAGACCCAGTACTTC. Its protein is CASSSTDREETQYF.

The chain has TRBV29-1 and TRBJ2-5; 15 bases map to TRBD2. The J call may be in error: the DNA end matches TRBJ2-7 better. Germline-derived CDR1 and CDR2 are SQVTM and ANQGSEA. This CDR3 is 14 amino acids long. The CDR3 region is CSAGTSGGRHEQYF. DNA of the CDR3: TGCAGCGCCGGGACTAGCGGGGGGCGGCACGAGCAGTACTTC.

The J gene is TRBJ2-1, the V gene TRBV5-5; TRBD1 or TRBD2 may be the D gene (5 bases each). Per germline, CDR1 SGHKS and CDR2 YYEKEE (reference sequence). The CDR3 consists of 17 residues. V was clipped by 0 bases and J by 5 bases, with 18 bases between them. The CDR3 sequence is CASSLGGPAAFDNEQFF. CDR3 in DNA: TGTGCCAGCAGCTTGGGGGGACCAGCGGCCTTTGACAATGAGCAGTTCTTC.

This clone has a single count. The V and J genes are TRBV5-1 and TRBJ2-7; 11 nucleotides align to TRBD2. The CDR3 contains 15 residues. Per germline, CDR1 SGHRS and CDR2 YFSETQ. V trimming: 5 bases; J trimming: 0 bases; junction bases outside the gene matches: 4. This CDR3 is CASRPSGGLSYEQYF. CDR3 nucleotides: TGCGCCAGCAGGCCTAGCGGGGGGCTCTCCTACGAGCAGTACTTC.

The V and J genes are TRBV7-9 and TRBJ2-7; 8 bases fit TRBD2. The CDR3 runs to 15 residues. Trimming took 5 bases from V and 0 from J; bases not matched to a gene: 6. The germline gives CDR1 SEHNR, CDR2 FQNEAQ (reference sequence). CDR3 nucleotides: TGTGCCAGCAGCCGACCTGGGACTAGCTCCTACGAGCAGTACTTC. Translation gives CASSRPGTSSYEQYF.

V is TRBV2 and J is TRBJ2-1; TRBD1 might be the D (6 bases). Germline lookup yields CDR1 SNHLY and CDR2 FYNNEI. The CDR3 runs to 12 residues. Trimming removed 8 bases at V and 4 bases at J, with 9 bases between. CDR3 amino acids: CASGDNYNEQFF. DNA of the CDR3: TGTGCCAGCGGGGACAATTACAATGAGCAGTTCTTC.

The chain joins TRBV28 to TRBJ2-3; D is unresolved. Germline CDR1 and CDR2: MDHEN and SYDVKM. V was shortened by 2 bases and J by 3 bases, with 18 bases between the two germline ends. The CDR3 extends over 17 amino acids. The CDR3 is CASSLPLDLSSTDTQYF. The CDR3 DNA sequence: TGTGCCAGCAGTTTACCCCTGGACCTGAGTTCGACAGATACGCAGTATTTT.

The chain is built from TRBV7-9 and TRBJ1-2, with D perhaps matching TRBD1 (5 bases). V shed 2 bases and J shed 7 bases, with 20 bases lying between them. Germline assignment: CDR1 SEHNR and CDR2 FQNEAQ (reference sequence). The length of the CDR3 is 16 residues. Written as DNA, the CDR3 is TGTGCCAGCAGCTTACCTGTTCCGGACCGCCAGGGTGGCTACACCTTC. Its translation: CASSLPVPDRQGGYTF.

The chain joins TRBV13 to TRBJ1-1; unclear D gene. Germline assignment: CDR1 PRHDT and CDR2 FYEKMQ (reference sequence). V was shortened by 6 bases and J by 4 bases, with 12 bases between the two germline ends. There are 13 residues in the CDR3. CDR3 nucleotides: TGTGCCAGCAGTCTAGCCTCGCGCACTGAAGCTTTCTTT. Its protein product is CASSLASRTEAFF.

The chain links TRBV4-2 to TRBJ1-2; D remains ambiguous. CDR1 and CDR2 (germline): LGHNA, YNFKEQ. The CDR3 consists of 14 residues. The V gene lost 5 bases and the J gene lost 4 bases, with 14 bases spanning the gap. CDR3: CASSLWAWGYGYTF. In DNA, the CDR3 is TGTGCCAGCAGCTTGTGGGCTTGGGGCTATGGCTACACCTTC.

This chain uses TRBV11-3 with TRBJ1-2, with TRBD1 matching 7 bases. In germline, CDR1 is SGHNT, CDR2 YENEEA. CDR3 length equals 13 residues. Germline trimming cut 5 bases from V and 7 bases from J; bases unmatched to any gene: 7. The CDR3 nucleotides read TGTGCCAGCAGCCGAGACAGGGTCCTTGGCTACACCTTC. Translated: CASSRDRVLGYTF.

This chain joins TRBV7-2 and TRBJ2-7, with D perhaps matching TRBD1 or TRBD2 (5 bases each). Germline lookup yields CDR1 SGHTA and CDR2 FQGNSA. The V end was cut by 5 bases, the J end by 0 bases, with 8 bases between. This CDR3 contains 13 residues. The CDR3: CASSVGPSYEQYF. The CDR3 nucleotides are TGTGCCAGCAGCGTGGGACCCTCCTACGAGCAGTACTTC.

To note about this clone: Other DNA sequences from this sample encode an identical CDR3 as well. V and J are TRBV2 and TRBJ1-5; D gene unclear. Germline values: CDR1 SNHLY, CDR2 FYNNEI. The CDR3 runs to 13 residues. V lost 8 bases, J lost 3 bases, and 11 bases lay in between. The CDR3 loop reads CASGSTVNQPQHF. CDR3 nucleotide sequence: TGTGCCAGCGGTAGTACAGTCAATCAGCCCCAGCATTTT.

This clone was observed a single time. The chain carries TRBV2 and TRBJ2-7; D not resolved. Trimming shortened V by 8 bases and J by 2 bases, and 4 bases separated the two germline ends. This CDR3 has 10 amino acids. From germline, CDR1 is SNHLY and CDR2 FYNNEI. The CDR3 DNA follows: TGTGCCAGCGGGGCCTACGAGCAGTACTTC. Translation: CASGAYEQYF.

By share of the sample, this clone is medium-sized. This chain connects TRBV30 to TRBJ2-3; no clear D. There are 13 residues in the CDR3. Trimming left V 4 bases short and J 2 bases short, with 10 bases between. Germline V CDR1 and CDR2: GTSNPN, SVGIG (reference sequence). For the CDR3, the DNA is TGTGCCTGGATGGAAGATTCCACAGATACGCAGTATTTT. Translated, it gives CAWMEDSTDTQYF.

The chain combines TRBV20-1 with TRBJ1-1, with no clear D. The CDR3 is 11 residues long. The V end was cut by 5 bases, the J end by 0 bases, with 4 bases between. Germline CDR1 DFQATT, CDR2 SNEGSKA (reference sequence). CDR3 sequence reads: CSAVVNTEAFF. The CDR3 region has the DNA TGCAGTGCTGTAGTGAACACTGAAGCTTTCTTT.

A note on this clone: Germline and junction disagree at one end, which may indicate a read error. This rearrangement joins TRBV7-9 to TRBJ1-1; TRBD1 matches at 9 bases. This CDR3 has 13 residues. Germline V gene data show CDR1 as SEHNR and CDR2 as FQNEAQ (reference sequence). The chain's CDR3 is CASRGQGNAEAFF. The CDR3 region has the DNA TGTGCCAGCCGTGGACAGGGGAACGCTGAAGCTTTCTTT.

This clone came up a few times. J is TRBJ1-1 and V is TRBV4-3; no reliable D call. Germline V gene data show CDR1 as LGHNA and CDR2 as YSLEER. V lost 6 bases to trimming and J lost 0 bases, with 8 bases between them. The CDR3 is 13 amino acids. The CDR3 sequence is CASRLDVNTEAFF. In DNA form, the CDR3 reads TGCGCCAGCAGACTCGATGTGAACACTGAAGCTTTCTTT.

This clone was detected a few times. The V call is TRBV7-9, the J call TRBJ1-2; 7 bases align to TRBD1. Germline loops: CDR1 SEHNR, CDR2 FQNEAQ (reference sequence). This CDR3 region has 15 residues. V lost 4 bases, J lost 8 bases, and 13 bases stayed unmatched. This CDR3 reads CASSSGSKGAGGYTF. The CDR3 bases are TGTGCCAGCAGCTCCGGCTCGAAGGGGGCAGGGGGCTACACCTTC.

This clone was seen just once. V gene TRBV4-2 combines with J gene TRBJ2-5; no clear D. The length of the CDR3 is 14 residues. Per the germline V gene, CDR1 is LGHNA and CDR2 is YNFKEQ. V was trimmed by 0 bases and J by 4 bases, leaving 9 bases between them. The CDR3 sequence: CASSQERVGETQYF. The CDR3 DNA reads TGTGCCAGCAGCCAAGAAAGGGTGGGAGAGACCCAGTACTTC.

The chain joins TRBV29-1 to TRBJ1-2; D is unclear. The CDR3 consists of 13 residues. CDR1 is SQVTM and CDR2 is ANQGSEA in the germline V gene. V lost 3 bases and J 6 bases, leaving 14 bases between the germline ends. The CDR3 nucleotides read TGCAGCGTTGACGAGGGTTATCTGGATGGCTACACCTTC. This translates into CSVDEGYLDGYTF.

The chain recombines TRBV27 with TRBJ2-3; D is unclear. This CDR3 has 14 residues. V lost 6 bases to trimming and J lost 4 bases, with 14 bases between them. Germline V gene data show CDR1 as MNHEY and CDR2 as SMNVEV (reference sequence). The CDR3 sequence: CASRVIPVADTQYF. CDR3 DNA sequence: TGTGCCAGCAGAGTAATCCCGGTCGCAGATACGCAGTATTTT.

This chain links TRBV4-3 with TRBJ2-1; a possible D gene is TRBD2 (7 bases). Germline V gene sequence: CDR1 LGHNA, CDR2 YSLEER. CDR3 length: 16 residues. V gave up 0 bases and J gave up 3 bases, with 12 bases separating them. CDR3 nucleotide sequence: TGCGCCAGCAGCCAAGATAGGGGGGGCATCTACAATGAGCAGTTCTTC. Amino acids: CASSQDRGGIYNEQFF.

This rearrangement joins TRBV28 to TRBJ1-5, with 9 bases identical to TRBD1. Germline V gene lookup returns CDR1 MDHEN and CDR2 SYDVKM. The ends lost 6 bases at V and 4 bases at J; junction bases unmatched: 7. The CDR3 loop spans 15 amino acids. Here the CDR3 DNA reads TGTGCCAGCAGACTTACAGGGGGCCGGAATCAGCCCCAGCATTTT. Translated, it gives CASRLTGGRNQPQHF.

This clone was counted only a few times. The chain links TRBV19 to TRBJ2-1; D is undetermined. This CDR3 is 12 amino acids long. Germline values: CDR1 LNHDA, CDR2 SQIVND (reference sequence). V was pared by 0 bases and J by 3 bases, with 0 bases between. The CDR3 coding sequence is TGTGCCAGTAGTATAGACTACAATGAGCAGTTCTTC. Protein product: CASSIDYNEQFF.